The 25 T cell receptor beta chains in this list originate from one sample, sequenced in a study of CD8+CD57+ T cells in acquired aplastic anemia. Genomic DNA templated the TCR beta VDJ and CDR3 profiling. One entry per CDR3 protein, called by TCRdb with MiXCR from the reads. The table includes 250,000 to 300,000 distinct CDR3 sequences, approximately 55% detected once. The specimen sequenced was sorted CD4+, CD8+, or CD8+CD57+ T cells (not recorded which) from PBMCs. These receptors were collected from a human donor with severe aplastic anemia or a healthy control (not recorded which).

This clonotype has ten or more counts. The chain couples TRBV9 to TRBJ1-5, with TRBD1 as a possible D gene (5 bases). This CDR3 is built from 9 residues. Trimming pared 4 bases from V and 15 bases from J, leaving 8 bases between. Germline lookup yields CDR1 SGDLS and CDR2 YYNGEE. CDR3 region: CASSRGRHF. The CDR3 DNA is TGTGCCAGCAGCCGGGGGAGGCATTTT.

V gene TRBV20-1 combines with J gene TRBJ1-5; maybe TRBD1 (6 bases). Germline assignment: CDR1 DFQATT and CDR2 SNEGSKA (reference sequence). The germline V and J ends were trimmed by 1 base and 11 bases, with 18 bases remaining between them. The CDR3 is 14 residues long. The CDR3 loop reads CSARVLGAQETQHF. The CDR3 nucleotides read TGCAGTGCTAGAGTCCTGGGGGCCCAAGAGACCCAGCATTTT.

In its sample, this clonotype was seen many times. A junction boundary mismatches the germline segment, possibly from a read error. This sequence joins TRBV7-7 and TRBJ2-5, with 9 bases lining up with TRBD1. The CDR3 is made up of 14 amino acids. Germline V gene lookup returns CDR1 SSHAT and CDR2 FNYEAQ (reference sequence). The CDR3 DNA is TGTGCTAGCAGCCCGGACAGGGGAGGAGAGACCCAGTACTTC. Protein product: CASSPDRGGETQYF.

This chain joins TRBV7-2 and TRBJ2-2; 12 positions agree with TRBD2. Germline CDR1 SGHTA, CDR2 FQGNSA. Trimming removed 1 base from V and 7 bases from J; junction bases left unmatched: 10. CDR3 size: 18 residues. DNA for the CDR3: TGTGCCAGCAGCTTAGGTCGTCGACTAGCGGGGGCTAACGGGGAGCTGTTTTTT. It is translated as CASSLGRRLAGANGELFF.

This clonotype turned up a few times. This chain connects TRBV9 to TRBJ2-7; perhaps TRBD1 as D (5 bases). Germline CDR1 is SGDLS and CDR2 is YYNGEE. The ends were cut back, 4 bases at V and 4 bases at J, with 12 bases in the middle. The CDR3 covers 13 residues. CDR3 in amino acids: CASSHAGRYEQYF. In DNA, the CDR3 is TGTGCCAGCAGCCACGCAGGGCGGTACGAGCAGTACTTC.

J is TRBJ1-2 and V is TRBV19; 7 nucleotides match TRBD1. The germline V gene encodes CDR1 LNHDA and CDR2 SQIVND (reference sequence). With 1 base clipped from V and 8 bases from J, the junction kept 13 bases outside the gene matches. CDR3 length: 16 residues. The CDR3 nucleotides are TGTGCCAGTAGTATAGCCCCGGGACAGCCTCTCGACGGCTACACCTTC. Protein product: CASSIAPGQPLDGYTF. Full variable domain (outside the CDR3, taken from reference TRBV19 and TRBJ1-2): DGGITQSPKYLFRKEGQNVTLSCEQNLNHDAMYWYRQDPGQGLRLIYYSQIVNDFQKGDIAEGYSVSREKKESFPLTVTSAQKNPTAFYLCASSIAPGQPLDGYTFGSGTRLTVV.

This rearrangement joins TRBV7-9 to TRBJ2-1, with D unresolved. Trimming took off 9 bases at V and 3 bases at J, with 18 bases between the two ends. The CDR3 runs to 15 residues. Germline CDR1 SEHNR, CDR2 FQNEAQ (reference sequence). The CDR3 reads CASARDQSLYNEQFF. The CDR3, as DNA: TGTGCCAGTGCCAGAGATCAATCCCTCTACAATGAGCAGTTCTTC.

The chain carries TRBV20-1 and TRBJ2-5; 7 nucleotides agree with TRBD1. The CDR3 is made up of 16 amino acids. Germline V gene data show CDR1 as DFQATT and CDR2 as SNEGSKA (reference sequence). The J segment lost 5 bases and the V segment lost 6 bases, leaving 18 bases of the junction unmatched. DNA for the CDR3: TGCAGTGCCAGCACTAACCCGCTAGGGGGCCGGGAGACCCAGTACTTC. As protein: CSASTNPLGGRETQYF.

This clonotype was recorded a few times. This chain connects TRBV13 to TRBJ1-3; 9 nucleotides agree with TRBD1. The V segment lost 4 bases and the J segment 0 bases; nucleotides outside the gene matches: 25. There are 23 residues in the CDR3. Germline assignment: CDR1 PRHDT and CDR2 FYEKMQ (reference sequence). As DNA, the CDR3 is TGTGCCAGCAGCTCCCGTCCCAAAACAGGGGGCTCTCAAATCGTAAGCTCTGGAAACACCATATATTTT. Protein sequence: CASSSRPKTGGSQIVSSGNTIYF.

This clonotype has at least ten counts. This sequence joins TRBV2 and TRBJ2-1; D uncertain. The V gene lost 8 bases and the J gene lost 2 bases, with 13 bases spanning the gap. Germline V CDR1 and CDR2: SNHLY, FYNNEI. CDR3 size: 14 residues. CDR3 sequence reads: CASGPTLTYNEQFF. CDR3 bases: TGTGCCAGCGGACCGACCCTTACCTACAATGAGCAGTTCTTC.

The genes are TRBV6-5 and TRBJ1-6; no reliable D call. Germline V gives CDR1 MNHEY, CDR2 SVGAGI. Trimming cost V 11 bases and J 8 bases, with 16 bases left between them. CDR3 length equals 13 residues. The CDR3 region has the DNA TGTGCCTCAGCGTCGAGAGGTTATTCACCCCTCCACTTT. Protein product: CASASRGYSPLHF.

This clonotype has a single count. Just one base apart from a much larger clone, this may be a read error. The CDR3 is CAWIVVVGDSPLHF. CDR3 nucleotide sequence: TGTGCCTGGATTGTTGTGGTTGGGGATTCACCCCTCCACTTT. The chain has TRBV30 and TRBJ1-6; no reliable D call. Germline-derived CDR1 and CDR2 are GTSNPN and SVGIG (reference sequence). The CDR3 extends over 14 amino acids. The V gene lost 4 bases and the J gene lost 8 bases, with 15 bases spanning the gap.

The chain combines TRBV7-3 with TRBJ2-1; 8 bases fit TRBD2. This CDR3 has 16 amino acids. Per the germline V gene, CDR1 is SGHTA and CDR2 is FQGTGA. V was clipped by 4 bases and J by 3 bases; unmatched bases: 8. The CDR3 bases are TGTGCCAGCAGCTCGGATGAAGCGGGAGACTACAATGAGCAGTTCTTC. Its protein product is CASSSDEAGDYNEQFF.

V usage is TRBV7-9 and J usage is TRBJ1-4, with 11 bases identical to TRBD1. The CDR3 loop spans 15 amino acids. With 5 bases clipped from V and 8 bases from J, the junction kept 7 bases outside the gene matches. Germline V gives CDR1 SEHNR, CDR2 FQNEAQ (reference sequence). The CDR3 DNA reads TGTGCCAGCAGCCTAGGCTGGGACAGGGGGGAAAAACTGTTTTTT. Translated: CASSLGWDRGEKLFF.

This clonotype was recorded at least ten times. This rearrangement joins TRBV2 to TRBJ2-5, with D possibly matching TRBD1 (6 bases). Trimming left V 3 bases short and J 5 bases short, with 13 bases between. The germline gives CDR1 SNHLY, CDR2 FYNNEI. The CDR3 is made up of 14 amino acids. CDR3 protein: CASSDRTALETQYF. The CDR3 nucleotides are TGTGCCAGCAGTGACAGGACAGCTTTGGAGACCCAGTACTTC. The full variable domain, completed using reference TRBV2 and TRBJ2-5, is EPEVTQTPSHQVTQMGQEVILRCVPISNHLYFYWYRQILGQKVEFLVSFYNNEISEKSEIFDDQFSVERPDGSNFTLKIRSTKLEDSAMYFCASSDRTALETQYFGPGTRLLVL.

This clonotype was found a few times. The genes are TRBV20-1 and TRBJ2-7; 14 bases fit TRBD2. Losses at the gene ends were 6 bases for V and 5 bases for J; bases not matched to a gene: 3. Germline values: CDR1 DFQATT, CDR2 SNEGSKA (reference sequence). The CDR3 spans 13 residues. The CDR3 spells CSAGGLAGDEQYF. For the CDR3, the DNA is TGCAGTGCAGGGGGACTAGCGGGAGACGAGCAGTACTTC.

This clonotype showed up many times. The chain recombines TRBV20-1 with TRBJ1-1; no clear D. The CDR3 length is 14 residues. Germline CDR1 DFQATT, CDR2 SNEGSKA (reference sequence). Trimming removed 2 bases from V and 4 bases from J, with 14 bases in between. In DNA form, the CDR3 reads TGCAGTGCTAGAACCACGGGGTGGATCACTGAAGCTTTCTTT. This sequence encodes CSARTTGWITEAFF.

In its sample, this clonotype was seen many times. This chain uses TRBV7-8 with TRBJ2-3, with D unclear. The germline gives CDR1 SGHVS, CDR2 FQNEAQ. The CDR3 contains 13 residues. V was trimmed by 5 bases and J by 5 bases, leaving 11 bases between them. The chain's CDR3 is CASSPGEEDTQYF. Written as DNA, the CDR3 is TGTGCCAGCAGCCCCGGCGAGGAAGATACGCAGTATTTT.

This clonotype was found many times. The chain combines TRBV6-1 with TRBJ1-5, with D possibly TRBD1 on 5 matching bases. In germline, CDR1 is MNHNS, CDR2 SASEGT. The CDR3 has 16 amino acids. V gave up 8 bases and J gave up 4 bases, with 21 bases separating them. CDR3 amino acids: CASVGAGSLGNQPQHF. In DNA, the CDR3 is TGTGCCAGCGTTGGGGCAGGTTCTTTGGGGAATCAGCCCCAGCATTTT.

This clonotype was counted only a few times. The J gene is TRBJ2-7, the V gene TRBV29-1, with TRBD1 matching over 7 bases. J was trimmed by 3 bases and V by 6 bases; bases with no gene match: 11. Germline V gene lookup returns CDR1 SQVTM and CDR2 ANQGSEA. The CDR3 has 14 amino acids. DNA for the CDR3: TGCAGCGTACGAACCGGGACAGCTTACTACGAGCAGTACTTC. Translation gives CSVRTGTAYYEQYF.

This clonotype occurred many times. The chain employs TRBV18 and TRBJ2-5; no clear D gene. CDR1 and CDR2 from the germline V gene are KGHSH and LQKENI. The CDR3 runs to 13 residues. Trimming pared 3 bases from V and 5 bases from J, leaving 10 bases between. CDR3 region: CASSPRRAETQYF. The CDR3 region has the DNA TGTGCCAGCTCACCTAGGCGTGCGGAGACCCAGTACTTC.

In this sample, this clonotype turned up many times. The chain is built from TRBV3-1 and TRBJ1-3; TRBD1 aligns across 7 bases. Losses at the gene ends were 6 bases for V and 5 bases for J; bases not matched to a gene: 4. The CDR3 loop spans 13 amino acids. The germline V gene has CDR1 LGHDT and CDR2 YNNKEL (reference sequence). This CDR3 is CASSRDSRNTIYF. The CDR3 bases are TGTGCCAGCAGTCGGGACAGTAGAAACACCATATATTTT.

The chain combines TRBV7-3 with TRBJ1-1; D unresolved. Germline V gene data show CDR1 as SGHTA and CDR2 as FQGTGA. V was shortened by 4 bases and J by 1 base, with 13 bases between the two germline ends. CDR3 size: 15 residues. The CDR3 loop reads CASSSHPSKNTEAFF. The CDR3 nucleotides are TGTGCCAGCAGCTCCCACCCCTCGAAGAACACTGAAGCTTTCTTT.

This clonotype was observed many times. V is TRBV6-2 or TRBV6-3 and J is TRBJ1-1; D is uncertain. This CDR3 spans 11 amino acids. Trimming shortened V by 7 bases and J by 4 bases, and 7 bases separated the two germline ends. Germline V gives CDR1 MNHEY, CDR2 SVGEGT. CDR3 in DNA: TGTGCCAGCACTCATGGCACTGAAGCTTTCTTT. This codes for CASTHGTEAFF.

CDR3 DNA: TGTGCCAGCGGGGGGGGAAATCAGCCCCAGCATTTT. Protein sequence: CASGGGNQPQHF. The chain joins TRBV7-9 to TRBJ1-5; weak D call: TRBD1 (5 bases). Germline CDR1 reads SEHNR; CDR2 reads FQNEAQ (reference sequence). This CDR3 is 12 amino acids long. Trimming pared 8 bases from V and 4 bases from J, leaving 9 bases between. Looking up the rest from reference TRBV7-9 and TRBJ1-5 gives the full variable domain: DTGVSQNPRHKITKRGQNVTFRCDPISEHNRLYWYRQTLGQGPEFLTYFQNEAQLEKSRLLSDRFSAERPKGSFSTLEIQRTEQGDSAMYLCASGGGNQPQHFGDGTRLSIL.